This T cell receptor (beta chain) appears in the sequencing data of a study of T cell responses to AZD1222 COVID-19 vaccine. Measured with immunoSEQ multiplex PCR; TCRdb has only the in-frame clones, and not every one. Of under 200,000 clones in the sample, more than 75% are singletons; the top ten hold roughly a quarter. This material consisted of peripheral blood, taken 28 days after the second AZD1222 dose. The sequence came from an adult who received the AZD1222 COVID-19 vaccine.

The CDR3 nucleotides are TGTGCCAGTAGTGGAAACCCGGGACTAGCGGGAGCCGGGGATACGCAGTATTTT. This translates into CASSGNPGLAGAGDTQYF. The chain recombines TRBV19 with TRBJ2-3; 14 bases line up with TRBD2. The CDR3 has 18 amino acids. V gave up 5 bases and J gave up 6 bases; unmatched junction bases: 13. CDR1 and CDR2 (germline): LNHDA, SQIVND (reference sequence).